This T cell receptor beta chain was profiled in a study of T-cell reconstitution after alpha-beta-depleted transplantation in children. The length of the CDR3 is 14 residues. Between the trimmed V and J ends, which lost 6 bases and 3 bases, there was a span of 13 bases. Germline CDR1 is SGHTA and CDR2 is FQGNSA. In this sample, this clonotype turned up a few times. This sample's TCRbeta library carried unique molecular identifier barcodes. TCRdb reprocessed the PCR reads with MiXCR, giving one entry per CDR3 protein. The sample has about 240,000 distinct CDR3 sequences; more than 10% are singletons. The TCR sequence derives from a human donor who donated a stem cell graft to a child with acute lymphoblastic leukemia. The rearrangement links TRBV7-2 to TRBJ2-3; maybe TRBD2 (5 bases). The material was PBMCs from the stem cell graft donor, obtained from the stem cell graft. The CDR3 region is CASRPSGGTDTQYF. CDR3 in DNA: TGTGCCAGCAGGCCCTCAGGCGGGACAGATACGCAGTATTTT.